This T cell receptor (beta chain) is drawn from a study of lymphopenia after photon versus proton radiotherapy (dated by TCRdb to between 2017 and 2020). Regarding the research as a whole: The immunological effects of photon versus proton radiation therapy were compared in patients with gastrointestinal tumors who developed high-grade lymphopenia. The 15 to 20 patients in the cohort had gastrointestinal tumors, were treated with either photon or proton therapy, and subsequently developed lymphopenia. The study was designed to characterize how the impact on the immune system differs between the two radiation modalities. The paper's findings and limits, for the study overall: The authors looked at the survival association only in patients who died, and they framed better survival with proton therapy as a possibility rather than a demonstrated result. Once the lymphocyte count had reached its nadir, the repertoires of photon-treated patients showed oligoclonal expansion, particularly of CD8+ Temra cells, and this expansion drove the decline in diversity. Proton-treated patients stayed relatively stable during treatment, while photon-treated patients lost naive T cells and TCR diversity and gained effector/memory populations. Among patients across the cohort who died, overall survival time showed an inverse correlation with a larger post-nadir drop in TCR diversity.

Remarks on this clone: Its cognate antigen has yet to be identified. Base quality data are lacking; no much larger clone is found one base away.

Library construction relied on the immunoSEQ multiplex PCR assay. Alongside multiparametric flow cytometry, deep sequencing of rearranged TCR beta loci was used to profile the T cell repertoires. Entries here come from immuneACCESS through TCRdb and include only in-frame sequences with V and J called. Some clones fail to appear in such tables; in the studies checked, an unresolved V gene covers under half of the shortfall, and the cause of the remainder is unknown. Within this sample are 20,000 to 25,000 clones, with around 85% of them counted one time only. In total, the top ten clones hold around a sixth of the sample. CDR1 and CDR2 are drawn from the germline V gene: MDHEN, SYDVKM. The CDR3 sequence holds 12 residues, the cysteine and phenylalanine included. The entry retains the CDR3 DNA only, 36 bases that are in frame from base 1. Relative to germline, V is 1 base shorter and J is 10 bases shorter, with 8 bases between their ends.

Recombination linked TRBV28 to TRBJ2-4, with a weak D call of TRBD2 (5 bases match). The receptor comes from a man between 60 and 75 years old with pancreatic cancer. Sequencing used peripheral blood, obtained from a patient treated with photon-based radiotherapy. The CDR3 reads CASSLLGSIQYF. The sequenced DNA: TGTGCCAGCAGTTTATTAGGGAGTATTCAGTACTTC.